These T cell receptor beta chains were read from a single sample in a study of T cell responses to AZD1222 COVID-19 vaccine. Assay used: immunoSEQ multiplex PCR; TCRdb lists only in-frame clones, some missing. Here the sample spans fewer than 130,000 clones, around 94% being singletons. The sample here was peripheral blood, taken on day 0 of AZD1222 vaccination. The receptor set was obtained from an adult in good health. Each CDR3 is given without its conserved first and last residue. Fields, in order: clone size, V gene, J gene, CDR3 protein. A row's size may be missing; if present it is once, few, many or a size class.

size: NA; V: TRBV2; J: TRBJ2-7; CDR3: ASSDGGRGPPYEQY
size: once; V: TRBV7-2; J: TRBJ1-1; CDR3: ASSRTGDTEAF
size: NA; V: TRBV29-1; J: TRBJ1-3; CDR3: SVEPQGAGNTIY
size: NA; V: TRBV6-5; J: TRBJ1-1; CDR3: ASSYTTGVNTEAF
size: NA; V: TRBV7-9; J: TRBJ2-7; CDR3: ASSLAGASVKQY
size: NA; V: TRBV5-1; J: TRBJ1-1; CDR3: ASSLTGNTEAF
size: NA; V: TRBV19; J: TRBJ1-4; CDR3: ASSTNLGANEKLF
size: NA; V: TRBV7-9; J: TRBJ1-5; CDR3: ASSHNNQPQH
size: NA; V: TRBV28; J: TRBJ2-1; CDR3: ASSLYSEQF
size: few; V: TRBV5-1; J: TRBJ2-7; CDR3: ASSEGTAGAEQY
size: NA; V: TRBV6-5; J: TRBJ1-2; CDR3: ASSFSRGSNYGYT
size: NA; V: TRBV7-9; J: TRBJ1-6; CDR3: ASSSDRYNSPLH
size: NA; V: TRBV5-6; J: TRBJ1-5; CDR3: ASSAARGYSNQPQH
size: NA; V: TRBV27; J: TRBJ1-5; CDR3: ASSPTGNQPQH
size: NA; V: TRBV18; J: TRBJ1-1; CDR3: ASSPSRENTEAF
size: NA; V: TRBV4-2; J: TRBJ2-1; CDR3: ASSQEASGGAQF
size: NA; V: TRBV28; J: TRBJ1-3; CDR3: ASSLSTEGVSGNTIY
size: NA; V: TRBV3-1/TRBV3-2; J: TRBJ2-3; CDR3: ASRGGSRGRDTQY
size: NA; V: TRBV10-3; J: TRBJ2-2; CDR3: AIKTGDQPNTGELF
size: NA; V: TRBV6-6; J: TRBJ2-1; CDR3: ASSYRGGAYNEQF
size: NA; V: TRBV10-3; J: TRBJ1-1; CDR3: ATRGSMNTEAF
size: NA; V: TRBV6-5; J: TRBJ2-6; CDR3: ASSYSRSSGANVLT
size: NA; V: TRBV6-6; J: TRBJ2-5; CDR3: ASSFGLKETQY
size: NA; V: TRBV6-2/TRBV6-3; J: TRBJ2-5; CDR3: ASSYTSGGPETQY
size: NA; V: TRBV27; J: TRBJ2-2; CDR3: ASSRTGDTGELF
size: NA; V: TRBV5-6; J: TRBJ1-3; CDR3: ASSAGTSGNTIY